This T cell receptor beta chain was profiled in a study of T cells in Graves' hyperthyroidism and ophthalmopathy. V lost 4 bases to trimming and J lost 8 bases, with 9 bases between them. Germline lookup yields CDR1 SEHNR and CDR2 FQNEAQ (reference sequence). The CDR3 covers 12 residues. RNA transcripts served as the template for amplifying TCR beta CDR3 regions. When the TCR CDR3 underwent first-round RT-PCR, the HTBI primer set was used. TCRdb processed the multiplex PCR reads anew with MiXCR; each CDR3 protein has one entry. The sample lists 500,000 to 650,000 distinct CDR3 sequences, less than 15% occurring once. About this clonotype: As yet, its antigen is unknown.

From 10 ml of fresh peripheral blood, PBMCs were isolated. General study findings and limits: Among thyroid clonotypes expanded above 0.001, most also appeared in blood.

This chain uses TRBV7-9 with TRBJ1-3; D not resolved. The clonotype comes from a middle-aged woman with Graves' hyperthyroidism. The sequenced material came from blood. The CDR3 spells CASSSPVHTIYF. In DNA, the CDR3 is TGTGCCAGCAGCTCCCCCGTACACACCATATATTTT.